Listed below are T cell receptor beta chains from one sample, sequenced in a study of monozygotic twins with inflammatory bowel disease. TCRdb reworked the 5' RACE reads into one entry per CDR3 protein, no DNA. The specimen's table records some 170,000 distinct CDR3 sequences. Specimen: blood. These receptor sequences come from a human donor with ulcerative colitis or Crohn's disease, or a healthy co-twin of an affected twin (not recorded which). CDR3s include the opening cysteine and the closing phenylalanine or tryptophan.

J gene | V gene | CDR3 length | CDR3 protein
TRBJ2-5 | TRBV28 | 13 | CASLTGGLKTQYF
TRBJ1-5 | TRBV19 | 13 | CATGDRVNQPQHF
TRBJ2-1 | TRBV5-6 | 15 | CASSSWTGGFNEQFF
TRBJ1-1 | TRBV20-1 | 13 | CSARNRGPTEAFF
TRBJ2-1 | TRBV20-1 | 18 | CSGPGQGPLFHSYNEQFF
TRBJ2-1 | TRBV5-6 | 15 | CASSLDLLDYNEQFF
TRBJ1-5 | TRBV20-1 | 14 | CSARIRGSNQPQHF
TRBJ1-1 | TRBV14 | 14 | CASSLGAVGTEAFF
TRBJ2-1 | TRBV4-3 | 18 | CASSQERRPAGAKNEQFF
TRBJ2-7 | TRBV28 | 14 | CASSLGTRKYEQYF
TRBJ2-2 | TRBV6-2/TRBV6-3 | 16 | CASSYSGLAGAGELFF
TRBJ2-7 | TRBV11-2 | 13 | CASAPDRTYEQYF
TRBJ2-1 | TRBV5-6 | 15 | CASSADRRTYNEQFF
TRBJ1-5 | TRBV12-3/TRBV12-4 | 13 | CASSLWEGQPQHF
TRBJ2-5 | TRBV15 | 15 | CATSRIDRDQETQYF
TRBJ2-7 | TRBV7-2 | 14 | CASSFDRGGYEQYF
TRBJ2-5 | TRBV11-2 | 15 | CASSSLSSSKETQYF
TRBJ2-7 | TRBV7-6 | 16 | CASSLLPGDGSYEQYF
TRBJ2-5 | TRBV5-1 | 15 | CASSLVGQAQETQYF
TRBJ2-3 | TRBV14 | 16 | CASSQAGSGLADTQYF
TRBJ2-3 | TRBV20-1 | 12 | CSATDRTNTQYF
TRBJ2-7 | TRBV18 | 16 | CASSPPGLAGSYEQYF
TRBJ2-3 | TRBV28 | 18 | CATSFPQTKREVTDTQYF
TRBJ2-1 | TRBV7-2 | 17 | CASSGAKAGGLGNEQFF
TRBJ2-4 | TRBV5-1 | 13 | CASSLGISDIQYF
TRBJ1-5 | TRBV24-1 | 14 | CATSDFGVSQPQHF
TRBJ1-1 | TRBV12-3/TRBV12-4 | 14 | CASSLSASNTEAFF
TRBJ2-1 | TRBV7-2 | 15 | CASSLAPATNNEQFF
TRBJ1-3 | TRBV20-1 | 15 | CSAPAGIASGNTIYF
TRBJ1-6 | TRBV7-6 | 16 | CASSLAGTAPNSPLHF
TRBJ2-5 | TRBV4-3 | 14 | CASSQDRGGTSQYF